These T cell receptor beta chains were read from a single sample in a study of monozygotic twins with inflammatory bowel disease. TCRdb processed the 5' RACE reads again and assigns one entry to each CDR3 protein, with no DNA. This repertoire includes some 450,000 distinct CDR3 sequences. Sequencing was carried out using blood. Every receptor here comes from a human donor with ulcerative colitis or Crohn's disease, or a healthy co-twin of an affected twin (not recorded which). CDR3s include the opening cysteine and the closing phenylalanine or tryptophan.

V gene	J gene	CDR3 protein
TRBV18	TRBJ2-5	CASSRLAGEGETQYF
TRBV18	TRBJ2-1	CASSPLENEQFF
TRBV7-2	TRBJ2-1	CASSLGLQAFYNEQFF
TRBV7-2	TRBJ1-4	CASSLGEGREKLFF
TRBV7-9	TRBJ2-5	CASSFSAGGETQYF
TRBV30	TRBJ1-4	CAWSQPNGKLFF
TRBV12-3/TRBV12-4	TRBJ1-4	CASSSAVTTNEKLFF
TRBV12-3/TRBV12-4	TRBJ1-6	CASSLSRQDVSPLHF
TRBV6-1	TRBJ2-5	CASSASGTKQETQYF
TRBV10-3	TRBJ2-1	CAISDSRTGKNEQFF
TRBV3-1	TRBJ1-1	CASSQARGAEAFF
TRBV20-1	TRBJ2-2	CSARDLWGRGRAGELFF
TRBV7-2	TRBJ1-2	CASSLDRRGNGYTF
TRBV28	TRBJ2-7	CASSTLTSPYEQYF
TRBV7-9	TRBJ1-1	CASSRGGMVDTEAFF
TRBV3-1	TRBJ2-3	CASSQDSAGRSDTQYF
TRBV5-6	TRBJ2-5	CASSLGLSGGETQYF
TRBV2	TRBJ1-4	CASRSGTGLEKLFF
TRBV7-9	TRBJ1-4	CASSLGQQNEKLFF
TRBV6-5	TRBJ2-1	CASSYGAGGPGEQFF
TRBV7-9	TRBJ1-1	CASSSGGYRVAEAFF
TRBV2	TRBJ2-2	CASSPGLITGELFF
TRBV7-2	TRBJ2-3	CASSPNRNTQYF
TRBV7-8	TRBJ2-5	CASSLVAGRKETQYF
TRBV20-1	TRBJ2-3	CSARYSGSDTQYF
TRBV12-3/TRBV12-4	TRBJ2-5	CASSQTSGTETQYF
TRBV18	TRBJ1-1	CASSPPGSEAFF
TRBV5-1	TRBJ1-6	CASSLGFQGAYNSPLHF
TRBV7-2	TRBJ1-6	CASSRAGQGQSPLHF
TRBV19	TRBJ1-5	CASSFRDGGQPQHF
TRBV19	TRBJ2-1	CASSITPGRDEQFF
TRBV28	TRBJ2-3	CASISIARPAQYF
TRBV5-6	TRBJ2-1	CASSPLGYNEQFF
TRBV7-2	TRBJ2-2	CASSQSGGELFF
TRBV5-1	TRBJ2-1	CASSLDATLSYEQFF
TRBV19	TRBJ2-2	CASSSLFRENTGELFF
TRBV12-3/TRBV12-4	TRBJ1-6	CASRPTGVRNSPLHF
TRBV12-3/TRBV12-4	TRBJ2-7	CASSPAGGNEQYF
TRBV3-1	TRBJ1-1	CASSQEGGSHMNTEAFF
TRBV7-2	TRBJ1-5	CASSFDLTQPQHF
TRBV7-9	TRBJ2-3	CASSLATPGTDTQYF
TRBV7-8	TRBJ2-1	CASSLVTGAEQFF
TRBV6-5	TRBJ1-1	CASIQNTEAFF
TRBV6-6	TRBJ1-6	CASGRGDSPLHF
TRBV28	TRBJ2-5	CASSTRTSLEETQYF
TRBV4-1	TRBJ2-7	CASSQDPGQIYEQYF
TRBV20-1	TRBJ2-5	CSARDRQETQYF
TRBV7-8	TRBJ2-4	CASSLAGGGKNIQYF
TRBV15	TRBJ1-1	CATSRDRKGSTEAFF
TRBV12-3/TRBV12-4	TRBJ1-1	CVSSLGANTEAFF
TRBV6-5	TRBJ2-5	CASTLRVGETQYF
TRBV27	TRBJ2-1	CASSLLQRELGEQFF
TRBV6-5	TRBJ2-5	CASSYPPVRQGRYQETQYF